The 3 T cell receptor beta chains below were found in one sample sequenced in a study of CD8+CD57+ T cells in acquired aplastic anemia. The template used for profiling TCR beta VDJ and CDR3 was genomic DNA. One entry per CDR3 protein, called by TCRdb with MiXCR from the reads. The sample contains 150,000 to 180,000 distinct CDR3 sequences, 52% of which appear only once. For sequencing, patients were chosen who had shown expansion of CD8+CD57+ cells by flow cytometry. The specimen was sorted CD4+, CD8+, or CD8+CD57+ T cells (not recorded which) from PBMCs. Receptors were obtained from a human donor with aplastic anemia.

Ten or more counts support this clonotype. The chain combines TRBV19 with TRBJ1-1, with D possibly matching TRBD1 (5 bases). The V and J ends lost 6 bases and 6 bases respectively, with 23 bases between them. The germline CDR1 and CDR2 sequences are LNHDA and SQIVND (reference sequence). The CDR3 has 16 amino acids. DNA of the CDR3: TGTGCCAGTAGCCCGAGGGGCACTTTTAGGGTCGCTGAAGCTTTCTTT. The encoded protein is CASSPRGTFRVAEAFF.

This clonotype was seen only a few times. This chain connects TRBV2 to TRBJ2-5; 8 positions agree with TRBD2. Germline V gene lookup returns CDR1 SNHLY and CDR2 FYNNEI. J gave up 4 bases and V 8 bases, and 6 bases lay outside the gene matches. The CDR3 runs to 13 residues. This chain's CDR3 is CASHRGGAETQYF. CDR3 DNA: TGTGCCAGCCATCGGGGGGGGGCAGAGACCCAGTACTTC. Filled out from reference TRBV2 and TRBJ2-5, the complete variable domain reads EPEVTQTPSHQVTQMGQEVILRCVPISNHLYFYWYRQILGQKVEFLVSFYNNEISEKSEIFDDQFSVERPDGSNFTLKIRSTKLEDSAMYFCASHRGGAETQYFGPGTRLLVL.

CDR3 in amino acids: CASSLGGLAGQETQYF. DNA of the CDR3: TGTGCCAGCAGCTTAGGAGGTCTAGCAGGACAAGAGACCCAGTACTTC. The gene calls are TRBV11-2 and TRBJ2-5; a possible D gene is TRBD2 (5 bases). CDR1 and CDR2 from the germline V gene are SGHAT and FQNNGV. Trimming removed 1 base at V and 2 bases at J, with 14 bases between. The CDR3 covers 16 residues.